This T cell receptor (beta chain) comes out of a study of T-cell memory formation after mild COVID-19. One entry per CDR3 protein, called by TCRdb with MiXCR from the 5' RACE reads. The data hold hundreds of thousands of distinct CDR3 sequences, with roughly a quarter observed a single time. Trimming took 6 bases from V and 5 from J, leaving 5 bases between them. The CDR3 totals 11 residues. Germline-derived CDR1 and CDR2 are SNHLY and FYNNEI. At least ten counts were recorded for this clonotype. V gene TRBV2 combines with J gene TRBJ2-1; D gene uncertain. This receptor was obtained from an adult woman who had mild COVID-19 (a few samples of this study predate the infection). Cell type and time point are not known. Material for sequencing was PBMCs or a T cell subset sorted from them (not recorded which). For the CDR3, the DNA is TGTGCCAGCAGCGAGAACAATGAGCAGTTCTTC. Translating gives CASSENNEQFF.